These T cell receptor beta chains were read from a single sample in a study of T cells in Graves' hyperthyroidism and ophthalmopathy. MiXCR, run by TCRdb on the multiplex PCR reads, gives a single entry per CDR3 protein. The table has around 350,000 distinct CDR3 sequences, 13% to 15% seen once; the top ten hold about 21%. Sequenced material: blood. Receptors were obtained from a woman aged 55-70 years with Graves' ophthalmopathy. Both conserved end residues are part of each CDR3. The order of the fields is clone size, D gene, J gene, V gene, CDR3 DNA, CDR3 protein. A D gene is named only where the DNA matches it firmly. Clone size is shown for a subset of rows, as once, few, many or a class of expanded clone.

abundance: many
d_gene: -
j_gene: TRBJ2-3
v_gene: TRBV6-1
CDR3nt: TGTGCCAGCAGTGAGGGCAGGGGAAGCACAGATACGCAGTATTTT
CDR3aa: CASSEGRGSTDTQYF

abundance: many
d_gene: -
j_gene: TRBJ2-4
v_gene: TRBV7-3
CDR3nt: TGTGCCAGCAGCTTACGCAGGGGCTGGGCCAAAAACATTCAGTACTTC
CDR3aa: CASSLRRGWAKNIQYF

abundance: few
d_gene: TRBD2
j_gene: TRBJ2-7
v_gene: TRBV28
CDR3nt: TGTGCCAGCAGTGTGGGGGGGAGTTTCTCCTACGAGCAGTACTTC
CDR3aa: CASSVGGSFSYEQYF

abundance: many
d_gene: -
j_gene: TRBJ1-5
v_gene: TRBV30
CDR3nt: TGTGCCTGGAGTGTTGGGATCAATCAGCCCCAGCATTTT
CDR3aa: CAWSVGINQPQHF

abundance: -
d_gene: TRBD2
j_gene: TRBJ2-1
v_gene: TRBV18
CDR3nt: TGTGCCAGCTCACCACCGGTAGCGGGAGGGTTTGAGCAGTTCTTC
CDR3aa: CASSPPVAGGFEQFF

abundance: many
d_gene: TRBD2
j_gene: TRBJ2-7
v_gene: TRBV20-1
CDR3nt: TGCAGTGCTACCCAGCGGGGAGCGTTATACGAGCAGTACTTC
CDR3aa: CSATQRGALYEQYF

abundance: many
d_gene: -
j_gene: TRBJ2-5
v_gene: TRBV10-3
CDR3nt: TGTGCCATCAGTGAGTCCCCAGTACCTCCGAGGGAGACCCAGTACTTC
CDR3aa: CAISESPVPPRETQYF

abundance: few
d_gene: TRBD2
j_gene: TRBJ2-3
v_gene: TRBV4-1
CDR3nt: TGCGCCAGCAGACTATTTCCGGGACTAGCGGGTGGAGATACGCAGTATTTT
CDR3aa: CASRLFPGLAGGDTQYF

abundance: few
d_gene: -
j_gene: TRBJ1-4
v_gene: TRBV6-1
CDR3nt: TGTGCCAGCAGTGAAAGGTTGGACGGGAGGGAAGAACTGTTTTTT
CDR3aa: CASSERLDGREELFF

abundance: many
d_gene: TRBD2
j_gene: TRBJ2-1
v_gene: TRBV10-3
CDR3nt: TGTGCCATCAGTGAGGGACTAGCGGGTTCCAATGAGCAGTTCTTC
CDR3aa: CAISEGLAGSNEQFF

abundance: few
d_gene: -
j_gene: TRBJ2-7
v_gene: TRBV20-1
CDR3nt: TGCAGTGCTAGAGACCTACAGGGAGGGTCCTACGAGCAGTACTTC
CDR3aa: CSARDLQGGSYEQYF

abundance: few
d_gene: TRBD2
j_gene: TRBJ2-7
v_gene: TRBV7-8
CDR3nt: TGTGCCAGCAGCCCCCGGGGGCGGGAGGCCTACGAGCAGTACTTC
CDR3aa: CASSPRGREAYEQYF

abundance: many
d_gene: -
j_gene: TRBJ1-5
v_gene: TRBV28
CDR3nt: TGTGCCAGCAGTTTAGCTGGGAGAGGGCCCCAGCATTTT
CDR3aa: CASSLAGRGPQHF

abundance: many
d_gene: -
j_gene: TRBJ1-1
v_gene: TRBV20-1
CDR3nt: TGCAGCGTCAAGAGGACTGAAGCTTTCTTT
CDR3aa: CSVKRTEAFF

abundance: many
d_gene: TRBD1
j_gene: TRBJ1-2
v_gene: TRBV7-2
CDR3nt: TGTGCCAGCAGCTGGGGGGGGACAGGTTCATACTATGGCTACACCTTC
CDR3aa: CASSWGGTGSYYGYTF

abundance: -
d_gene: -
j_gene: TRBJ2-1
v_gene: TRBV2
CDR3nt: TGTGCCAGCAGTGACACGCCCCAACAGCAGTTCTTC
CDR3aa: CASSDTPQQQFF

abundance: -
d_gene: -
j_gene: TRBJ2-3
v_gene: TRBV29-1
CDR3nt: TGCAGCGTCCCTAATGGGTATTTT
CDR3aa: CSVPNGYF

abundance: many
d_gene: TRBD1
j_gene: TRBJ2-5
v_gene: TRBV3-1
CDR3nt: TGTGCCAGCAGCCGATCGACAGGGGGCCAAGAGACCCAGTACTTC
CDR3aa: CASSRSTGGQETQYF

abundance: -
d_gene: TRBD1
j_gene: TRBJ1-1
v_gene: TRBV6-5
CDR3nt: TGTGCCAGCAGTTACTCTCCGGGACAGGGGGCGCGTGCCCTCTGGGCTTTCTTT
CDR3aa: CASSYSPGQGARALWAFF

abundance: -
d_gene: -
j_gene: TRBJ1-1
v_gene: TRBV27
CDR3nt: TGTGCCAGCAGAAAGCGACAGGAAGCTTTCTTT
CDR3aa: CASRKRQEAFF

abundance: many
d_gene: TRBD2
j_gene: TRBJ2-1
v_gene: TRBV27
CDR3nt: TGTGCCAGCACCCTCCGGGGAGCGGGAGGGTACAATGAGCAGTTCTTC
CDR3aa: CASTLRGAGGYNEQFF

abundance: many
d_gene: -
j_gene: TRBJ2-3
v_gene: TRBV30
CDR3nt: TGTGCCTGGACCGGGCTCCAGAAGCAGTATTTT
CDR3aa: CAWTGLQKQYF

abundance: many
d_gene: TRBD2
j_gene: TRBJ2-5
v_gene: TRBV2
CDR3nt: TGTGCCAGCAACGATCCAGCGGGAGGGCCTTTGGAGACCCAGTACTTC
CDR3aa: CASNDPAGGPLETQYF

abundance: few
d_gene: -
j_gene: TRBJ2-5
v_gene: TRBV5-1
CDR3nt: TGCGCCAGCAGCTTGGTAGTGGGAGTCCGGGAGACCCAGTACTTC
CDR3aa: CASSLVVGVRETQYF

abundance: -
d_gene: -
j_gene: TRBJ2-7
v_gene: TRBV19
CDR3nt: TGTGCCAGTAGTGATGGGAGCCCTACCTACGAGCAGTACTTC
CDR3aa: CASSDGSPTYEQYF

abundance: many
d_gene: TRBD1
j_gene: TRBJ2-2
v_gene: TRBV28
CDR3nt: TGTGCCAGCAGTTTATCTCCCCAGGGGGCGAAGACCGGGGAGCTGTTTTTT
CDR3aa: CASSLSPQGAKTGELFF

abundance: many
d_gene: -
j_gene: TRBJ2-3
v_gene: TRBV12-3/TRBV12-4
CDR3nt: TGTGCCAGCAGTCCGACACCCAGCACAGATACGCAGTATTTT
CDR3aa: CASSPTPSTDTQYF

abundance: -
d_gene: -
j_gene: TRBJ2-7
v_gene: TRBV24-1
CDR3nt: TGTGCCACCAGTGATCTGACAAGGGCCCCCTACGAGCAGTACTTC
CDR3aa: CATSDLTRAPYEQYF

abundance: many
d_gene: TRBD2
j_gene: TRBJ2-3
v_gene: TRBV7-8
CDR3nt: TGTGCCAGCAGCTTAGATCGACTAGCGGGAGTGGATACGCAGTATTTT
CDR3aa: CASSLDRLAGVDTQYF

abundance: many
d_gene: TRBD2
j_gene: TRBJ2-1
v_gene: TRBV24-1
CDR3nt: TGTGCCACCAGTGATTTGACACTAGCGGAAAGAAGACAGTCCTACAATGAGCAGTTCTTC
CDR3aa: CATSDLTLAERRQSYNEQFF

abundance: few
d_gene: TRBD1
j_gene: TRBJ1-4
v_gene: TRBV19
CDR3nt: TGTGCCAGTAGTCGCCGGGACAGGGGCTCAACTAATGAAAAACTGTTTTTT
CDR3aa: CASSRRDRGSTNEKLFF

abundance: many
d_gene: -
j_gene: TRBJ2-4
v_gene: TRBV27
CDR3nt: TGTGCCAGCAGTCGGGCTGGGGTAGCCAAAAACATTCAGTACTTC
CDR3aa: CASSRAGVAKNIQYF

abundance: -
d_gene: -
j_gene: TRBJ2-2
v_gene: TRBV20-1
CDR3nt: TGCAGTGCTAGCAGCCAACTGAACACCGGGGAGCTGTTTTTT
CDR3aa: CSASSQLNTGELFF

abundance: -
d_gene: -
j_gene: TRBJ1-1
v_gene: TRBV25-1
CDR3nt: TGTGCCAGCAGTAGCCGGGAGCAGAACACTGAAGCTTTCTTT
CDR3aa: CASSSREQNTEAFF

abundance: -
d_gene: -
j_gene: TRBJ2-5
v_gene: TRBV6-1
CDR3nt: TGTGCCAGCAGCCTTATCCCGGGAACTATGCGGGAGACCCAGTACTTC
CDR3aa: CASSLIPGTMRETQYF

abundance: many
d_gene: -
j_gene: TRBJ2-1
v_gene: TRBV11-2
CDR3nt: TGTGCCAGCAGCTTAGTTACTTGGCCCGGATCCTACAATGAGCAGTTCTTC
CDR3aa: CASSLVTWPGSYNEQFF

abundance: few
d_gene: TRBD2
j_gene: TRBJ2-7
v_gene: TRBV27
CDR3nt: TGTGCCAGCAGAGACGCCCGGACTAGCGGGAGCTCCTACGAGCAGTACTTC
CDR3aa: CASRDARTSGSSYEQYF

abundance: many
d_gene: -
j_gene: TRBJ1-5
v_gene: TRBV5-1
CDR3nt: TGCGCCAGCAGCTTGGACGGGACAACTAATCAGCCCCAGCATTTT
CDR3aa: CASSLDGTTNQPQHF

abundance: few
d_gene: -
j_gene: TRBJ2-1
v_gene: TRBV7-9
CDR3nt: TGTGCCAGCAGCGAGGGGAGTAGAGTAGTCAATGAGCAGTTCTTC
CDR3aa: CASSEGSRVVNEQFF

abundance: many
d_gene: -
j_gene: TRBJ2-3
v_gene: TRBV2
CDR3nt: TGTGCCAGCAGTGAAAAGACCGCCGCAGATACGCAGTATTTT
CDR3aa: CASSEKTAADTQYF

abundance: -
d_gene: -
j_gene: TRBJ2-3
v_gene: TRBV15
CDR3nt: TGTGCCACCAGCAGAGATCCGGGGACACCGAGGACAGATACGCAGTATTTT
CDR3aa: CATSRDPGTPRTDTQYF

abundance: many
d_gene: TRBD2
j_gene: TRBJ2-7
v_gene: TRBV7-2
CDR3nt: TGTGCCAGCAGCCTCGCGTGGGGGGGACCCTACGAGCAGTACTTC
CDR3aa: CASSLAWGGPYEQYF

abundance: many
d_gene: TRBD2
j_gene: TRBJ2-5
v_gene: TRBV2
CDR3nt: TGTGCCAGCAGTGGCGGGAGCTCAGAGACCCAGTACTTC
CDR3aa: CASSGGSSETQYF

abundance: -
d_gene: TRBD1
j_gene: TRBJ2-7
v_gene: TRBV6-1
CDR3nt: TGTGCCAGCAGTGATAGACAGGGCTACTCCTACGAGCAGTACTTC
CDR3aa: CASSDRQGYSYEQYF

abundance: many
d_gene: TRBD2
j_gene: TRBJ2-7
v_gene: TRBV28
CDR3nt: TGTGCCAGCAGCCTTCGGCGGGAGGTCTCCTACAAGCAGTACTTC
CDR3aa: CASSLRREVSYKQYF

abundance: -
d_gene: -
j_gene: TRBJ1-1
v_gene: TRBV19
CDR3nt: TGTGCCAGTAGTATTACTGCCACTGAAGCTTTCTTT
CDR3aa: CASSITATEAFF

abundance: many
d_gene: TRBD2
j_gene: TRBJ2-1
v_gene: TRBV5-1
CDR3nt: TGCGCCAGCAGCCAGACTAGCGGGAGGGCCAATGAGCAGTTCTTC
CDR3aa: CASSQTSGRANEQFF

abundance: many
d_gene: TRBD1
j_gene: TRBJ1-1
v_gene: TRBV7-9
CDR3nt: TGTGCCAGCACCGACGGTAGGGGGCAAGCTTTCTTT
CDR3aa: CASTDGRGQAFF

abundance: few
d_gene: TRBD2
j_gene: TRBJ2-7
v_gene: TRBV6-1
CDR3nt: TGTGCCAGCGGACTAGTCAGCTCCTACGAGCAGTACTTC
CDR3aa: CASGLVSSYEQYF

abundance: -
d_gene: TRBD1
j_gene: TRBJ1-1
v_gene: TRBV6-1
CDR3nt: TGTGCCAGCAGTCAAGGACAGGGTAGTGGAAACACTGAAGCTCTCTTT
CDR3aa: CASSQGQGSGNTEALF